The clone carrying this T cell receptor beta chain was detected a few times. Antigen unknown. CDR1 and CDR2 (germline): SGHTA, FQGNSA. The CDR3 is 14 amino acids. The V end was cut by 5 bases, the J end by 7 bases, with 17 bases between. Healthy people donating bone marrow made up the donors. Researchers ran the PCR with 60 Vbeta and 13 Jbeta primers. Data came from immunoSEQ multiplex PCR; TCRdb stores just in-frame clones and leaves some out. The data show about 86,000 clones, with 60% to 80% seen just once and roughly 5.5% held by the top ten. This entry comes from a study of cytomegalovirus exposure and HLA in healthy donors. Study overall: Most donors, more than 80% of roughly 400 genotyped, fell in the Caucasian-associated ancestry cluster. Study findings and constraints: A link between a missense DCLRE1C variant and TCR beta V- and J-gene trimming emerged from a later analysis. There were some 150 TCR beta chains listed as cytomegalovirus-associated.

V is TRBV7-2 and J is TRBJ1-1; D is unresolved. What was sequenced was PBMCs. The receptor's source is a female donor in good health and CMV-seronegative. In DNA, the CDR3 is TGTGCCAGCAGCCCTAGGAATATCGTGGGTGAAGCTTTCTTT. Its protein is CASSPRNIVGEAFF.